The source of this T cell receptor beta chain is a study of T cell responses to AZD1222 COVID-19 vaccine. To note about this clone: No antigen is known for it.

Points from the study as a whole: White British people made up most donors, females outnumbered males, and clonal diversity was possibly underestimated.

The CDR3 is 13 amino acids. Between the trimmed V and J ends, which lost 11 bases and 7 bases, there was a span of 15 bases. In germline, CDR1 is MNHEY, CDR2 SVGAGI. The study pooled second doses at about 4 or about 12 weeks. The assay was immunoSEQ multiplex PCR, and TCRdb's table has in-frame clones only and misses some. Found here are around 80,000 clones, approximately 85% of them singletons; the top ten hold around 9.3%. The source of this sequence is an adult who received the AZD1222 COVID-19 vaccine. V and J are TRBV6-5 and TRBJ1-6; D is possibly TRBD1 (6 bases). The specimen was peripheral blood, collected 28 days after the second AZD1222 dose. CDR3 region: CAAGQRENSPLHF. In nucleotides, the CDR3 is TGTGCCGCCGGACAGAGAGAAAATTCACCCCTCCACTTT.